This T cell receptor beta chain was recovered during a study of OX40 agonist ivuxolimab in advanced cancers. About the study: The patients received agonistic anti-OX40 (CD134) antibody ivuxolimab.

Note on this clone: What it binds is unknown.

The repertoire was sequenced with immunoSEQ multiplex PCR; TCRdb's copy has only in-frame clones and lacks some. In the table there are tens of thousands of clones, around nine tenths of which are singletons. Study conclusions and caveats: Some patients who did not respond also had low normalized T-cell clonal expansion.

This sequence originates from an adult with an advanced solid tumor such as melanoma, head and neck, liver or kidney cancer. Here the sequenced sample was CD4+ or CD8+ T cells sorted from blood, taken in a trial of the OX40 agonist ivuxolimab.

CDR3 in DNA: TGCGCCAGCAGCTTGAAGGTCGTCAACTACGAGCAGTACGTC. Protein: CASSLKVVNYEQYV. The chain uses TRBV5-1 and TRBJ2-7; D ambiguous. CDR3 size: 14 residues. Trimming removed 1 base at V and 3 bases at J, with 11 bases between. Per the germline V gene, CDR1 is SGHRS and CDR2 is YFSETQ.